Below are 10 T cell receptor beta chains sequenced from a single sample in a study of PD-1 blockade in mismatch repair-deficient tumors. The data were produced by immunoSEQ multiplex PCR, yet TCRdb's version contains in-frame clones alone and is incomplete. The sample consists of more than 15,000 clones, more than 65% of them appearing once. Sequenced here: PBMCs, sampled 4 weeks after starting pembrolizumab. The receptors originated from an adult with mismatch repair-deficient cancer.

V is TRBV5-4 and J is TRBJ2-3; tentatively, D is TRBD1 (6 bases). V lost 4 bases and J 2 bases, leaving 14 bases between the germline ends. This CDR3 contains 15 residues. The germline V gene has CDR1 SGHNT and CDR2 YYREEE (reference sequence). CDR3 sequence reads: CASSTYRAATDTQYF. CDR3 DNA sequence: TGTGCCAGCAGCACTTACAGGGCCGCCACAGATACGCAGTATTTT.

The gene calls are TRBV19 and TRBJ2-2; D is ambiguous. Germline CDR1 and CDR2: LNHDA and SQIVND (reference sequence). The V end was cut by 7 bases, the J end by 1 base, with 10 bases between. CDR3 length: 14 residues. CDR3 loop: CASKVTKNTGELFF. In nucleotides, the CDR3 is TGTGCCAGTAAGGTCACTAAGAACACCGGGGAGCTGTTTTTT.

The CDR3 spells CASSLTSGSYEQYF. The CDR3 DNA reads as TGTGCCAGCAGCTTGACTAGCGGCTCCTACGAGCAGTACTTC. The gene calls are TRBV11-2 and TRBJ2-7, with 9 bases matching TRBD2. The CDR3 consists of 14 residues. Losses at the gene ends were 3 bases for V and 0 bases for J; bases not matched to a gene: 0. CDR1 is SGHAT, CDR2 FQNNGV, per germline. Full variable domain (outside the CDR3, taken from reference TRBV11-2 and TRBJ2-7): EAGVAQSPRYKIIEKRQSVAFWCNPISGHATLYWYQQILGQGPKLLIQFQNNGVVDDSQLPKDRFSAERLKGVDSTLKIQPAKLEDSAVYLCASSLTSGSYEQYFGPGTRLTVT.

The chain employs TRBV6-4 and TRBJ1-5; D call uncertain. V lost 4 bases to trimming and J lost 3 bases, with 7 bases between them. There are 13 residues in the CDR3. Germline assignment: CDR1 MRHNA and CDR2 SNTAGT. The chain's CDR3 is CASSGQLNQPQHF. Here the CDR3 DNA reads TGTGCCAGCAGTGGACAACTCAATCAGCCCCAGCATTTT.

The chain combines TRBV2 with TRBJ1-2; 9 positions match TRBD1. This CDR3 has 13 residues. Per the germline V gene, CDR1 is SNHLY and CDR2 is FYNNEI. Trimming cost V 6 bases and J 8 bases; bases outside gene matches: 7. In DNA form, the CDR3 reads TGTGCCAGCAGAGCAACAGGGGGCGACGGCTACACCTTC. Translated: CASRATGGDGYTF. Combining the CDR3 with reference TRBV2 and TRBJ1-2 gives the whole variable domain EPEVTQTPSHQVTQMGQEVILRCVPISNHLYFYWYRQILGQKVEFLVSFYNNEISEKSEIFDDQFSVERPDGSNFTLKIRSTKLEDSAMYFCASRATGGDGYTFGSGTRLTVV.

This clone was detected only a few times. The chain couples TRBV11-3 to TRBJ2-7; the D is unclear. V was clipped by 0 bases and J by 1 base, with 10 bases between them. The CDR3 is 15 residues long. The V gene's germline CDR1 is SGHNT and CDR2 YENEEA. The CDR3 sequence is CASSLDVTLSYEQYF. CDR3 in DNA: TGTGCCAGCAGCTTAGATGTCACATTGTCCTACGAGCAGTACTTC.

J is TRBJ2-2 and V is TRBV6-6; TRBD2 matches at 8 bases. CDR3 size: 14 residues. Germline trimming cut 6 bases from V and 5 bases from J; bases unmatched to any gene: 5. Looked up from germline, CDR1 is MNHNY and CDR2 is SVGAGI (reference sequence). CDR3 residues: CASRTSGRTGELFF. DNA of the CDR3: TGTGCCAGCAGAACTAGCGGAAGGACCGGGGAGCTGTTTTTT.

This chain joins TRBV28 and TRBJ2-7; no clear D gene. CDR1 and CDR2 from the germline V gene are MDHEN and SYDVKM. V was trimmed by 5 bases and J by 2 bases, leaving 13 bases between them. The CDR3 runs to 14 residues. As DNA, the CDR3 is TGTGCCAGCAGTCCCGCCGGGTCCCCCTACGAGCAGTACTTC. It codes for CASSPAGSPYEQYF.

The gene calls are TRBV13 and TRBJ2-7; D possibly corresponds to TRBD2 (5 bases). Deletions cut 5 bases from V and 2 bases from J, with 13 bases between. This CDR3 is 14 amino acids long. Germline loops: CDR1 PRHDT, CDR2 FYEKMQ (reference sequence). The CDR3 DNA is TGTGCCAGCAGCCTCCGAATGCGGGCCTACGAGCAGTACTTC. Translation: CASSLRMRAYEQYF. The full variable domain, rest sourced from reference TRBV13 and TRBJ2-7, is AAGVIQSPRHLIKEKRETATLKCYPIPRHDTVYWYQQGPGQDPQFLISFYEKMQSDKGSIPDRFSAQQFSDYHSELNMSSLELGDSALYFCASSLRMRAYEQYFGPGTRLTVT.

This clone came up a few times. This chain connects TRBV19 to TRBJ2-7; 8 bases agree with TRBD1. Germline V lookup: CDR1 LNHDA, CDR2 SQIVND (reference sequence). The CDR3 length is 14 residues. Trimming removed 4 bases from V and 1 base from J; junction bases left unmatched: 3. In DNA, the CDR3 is TGTGCCAGTAGTACAGGGGGCTTGTCCTACGAGCAGTACTTC. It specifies CASSTGGLSYEQYF.